This T cell receptor beta chain was sequenced during a study of graft-versus-host responses after intestinal transplantation. Study-wide background: Every one of the recipients received anti-thymocyte globulin induction and afterwards took tacrolimus and steroids for 3 to 4 years. Notes on the study in general: The study associated peak circulating GvH clone levels with early post-transplant HvG declines. Some patients had graft-donor T cell macrochimerism, and their allografts showed high graft-versus-host to host-versus-graft clonal ratios. GvH clones detected in recipient marrow included some appearing first in ileum or blood.

TCRdb keeps only in-frame clones here, not all; method: immunoSEQ multiplex PCR. The sample lists 8,000 or so clones; about 90% were seen once. Remarks on this clone: No antigen is known for it.

This CDR3 spans 13 amino acids. Germline CDR1 and CDR2: MGHRA and YSYEKL. V trimming: 6 bases; J trimming: 5 bases; junction bases outside the gene matches: 5. This TCR was recovered from a human patient who received an intestinal transplant, so some T cells may come from the graft donor. The chain joins TRBV4-1 to TRBJ2-7; 9 bases are shared with TRBD1. The starting material was PBMCs, obtained around 31 days after intestinal transplant. The CDR3 sequence: CASSLTGGDEQYF. The CDR3 coding sequence is TGCGCCAGCAGTTTAACAGGGGGCGACGAGCAGTACTTC.